The 29 T cell receptor beta chains below come from one sample, sequenced in a study of blood T cell repertoires in COVID-19. The data were produced by immunoSEQ multiplex PCR, yet TCRdb's version contains in-frame clones alone and is incomplete. The sample shows about 39,000 clones, about 94% of them seen only once. The sample was peripheral blood. The source is a human donor with active COVID-19. The donor label of this sample is uncertain.

This clone was detected a few times. The V gene is TRBV7-9, the J gene TRBJ1-1, with a possible D match to TRBD1 (6 bases). The CDR3 consists of 13 residues. V lost 7 bases and J lost 1, with 10 bases in between. Germline values: CDR1 SEHNR, CDR2 FQNEAQ (reference sequence). CDR3 protein: CASTTGSNTEAFF. The DNA of the CDR3 is TGTGCCAGCACGACAGGATCGAACACTGAAGCTTTCTTT.

The genes are TRBV28 and TRBJ2-5, with D tentatively TRBD1 (6 bases). Germline lookup yields CDR1 MDHEN and CDR2 SYDVKM. Trimming cost V 6 bases and J 7 bases, with 21 bases left between them. The CDR3 is 15 amino acids. The CDR3 loop is CASSPLGRGGRTQYF. In DNA, the CDR3 is TGTGCCAGCAGCCCCCTCGGCAGGGGTGGAAGGACCCAGTACTTC.

V usage is TRBV3-1 (or the pseudogene TRBV3-2) and J usage is TRBJ1-1; the D is unclear. V was trimmed by 0 bases and J by 0 bases, leaving 8 bases between them. This CDR3 comprises 15 residues. Germline V gene lookup returns CDR1 LGHDT and CDR2 YNNKEL (reference sequence). Here the CDR3 reads CASSQDEALNTEAFF. Written as DNA, the CDR3 is TGTGCCAGCAGCCAAGACGAAGCCTTGAACACTGAAGCTTTCTTT.

This chain connects TRBV18 to TRBJ2-3; tentatively, D is TRBD2 (5 bases). V lost 3 bases and J lost 4, with 8 bases in between. This CDR3 has 13 residues. From germline, CDR1 is KGHSH and CDR2 LQKENI. The DNA of the CDR3 is TGTGCCAGCTCACCGAATAGCGCAGATACGCAGTATTTT. Protein product: CASSPNSADTQYF.

The chain recombines TRBV2 with TRBJ2-5, with 9 nucleotides matching TRBD1. J was trimmed by 2 bases and V by 8 bases; bases with no gene match: 15. This CDR3 region has 17 residues. Germline CDR1 reads SNHLY; CDR2 reads FYNNEI. The CDR3 nucleotides are TGTGCCAGCTCTTACAGAACTTCCGGGACAGGGCAAGAGACCCAGTACTTC. Amino acids: CASSYRTSGTGQETQYF.

This chain joins TRBV5-4 and TRBJ2-4; possibly TRBD2 for D (5 bases). The length of the CDR3 is 12 residues. The V end was cut by 1 base, the J end by 8 bases, with 7 bases between. Germline V lookup: CDR1 SGHNT, CDR2 YYREEE (reference sequence). The CDR3 DNA follows: TGTGCCAGCAGCTTGAACGGGGACATTCAGTACTTC. As protein: CASSLNGDIQYF.

The rearrangement uses TRBV3-1 (or the pseudogene TRBV3-2) and TRBJ2-3; 11 nucleotides match TRBD2. The CDR3 loop spans 17 amino acids. Germline assignment: CDR1 LGHDT and CDR2 YNNKEL (reference sequence). The V segment lost 0 bases and the J segment 5 bases; nucleotides outside the gene matches: 7. The CDR3 protein is CASSQDIVAGGVDTQYF. CDR3 sequence (DNA): TGTGCCAGCAGCCAAGATATTGTAGCGGGGGGGGTAGATACGCAGTATTTT.

This chain uses TRBV7-2 with TRBJ2-7, with TRBD1 matching over 11 bases. Germline values: CDR1 SGHTA, CDR2 FQGNSA. V shed 5 bases, J shed 2 bases, and the junction held 8 bases outside the gene matches. The CDR3 sequence is 16 residues long. In nucleotides, the CDR3 is TGTGCCAGCAGCGATGAGGGGACAGGGGGGACCTACGAGCAGTACTTC. Its translation: CASSDEGTGGTYEQYF.

The V call is TRBV9, the J call TRBJ2-2; 10 positions match TRBD2. The V gene's germline CDR1 is SGDLS and CDR2 YYNGEE. The CDR3 sequence is 18 residues long. V shed 5 bases, J shed 0 bases, and the junction held 10 bases outside the gene matches. In nucleotides, the CDR3 is TGTGCCAGCAGTCGTAGCGGGGGGACGCTATCGAACACCGGGGAGCTGTTTTTT. This codes for CASSRSGGTLSNTGELFF. The full variable domain, with the rest looked up from reference TRBV9 and TRBJ2-2, is DSGVTQTPKHLITATGQRVTLRCSPRSGDLSVYWYQQSLDQGLQFLIQYYNGEERAKGNILERFSAQQFPDLHSELNLSSLELGDSALYFCASSRSGGTLSNTGELFFGEGSRLTVL.

The chain uses TRBV10-2 and TRBJ1-2; D not resolved. CDR1 and CDR2 from the germline V gene are WSHSY and SAAADI. Trimming removed 2 bases from V and 4 bases from J, with 11 bases in between. CDR3 size: 14 residues. The CDR3 is CASSEEGRSYGYTF. CDR3 bases: TGCGCCAGCAGTGAGGAGGGCAGGAGCTATGGCTACACCTTC.

The gene calls are TRBV27 and TRBJ1-4; 12 nucleotides line up with TRBD1. Germline CDR1 reads MNHEY; CDR2 reads SMNVEV (reference sequence). With V trimmed by 6 bases and J by 3 bases, 11 bases remained unmatched. The CDR3 has 18 residues. CDR3 region: CASRPGTGGSGSNEKLFF. CDR3 bases: TGTGCCAGCAGACCCGGGACAGGGGGCTCGGGCTCTAATGAAAAACTGTTTTTT.

The V call is TRBV7-2, the J call TRBJ2-3, with D perhaps matching TRBD2 (6 bases). This CDR3 region has 13 residues. Per germline, CDR1 SGHTA and CDR2 FQGNSA. Trimming took 4 bases from V and 3 from J, leaving 8 bases between them. The CDR3 sequence: CASSSRGTDTQYF. As DNA, the CDR3 is TGTGCCAGCAGCTCACGGGGGACAGATACGCAGTATTTT. The whole variable domain, filled in from reference TRBV7-2 and TRBJ2-3, reads GAGVSQSPSNKVTEKGKDVELRCDPISGHTALYWYRQSLGQGLEFLIYFQGNSAPDKSGLPSDRFSAERTGGSVSTLTIQRTQQEDSAVYLCASSSRGTDTQYFGPGTRLTVL.

This clone appeared once. The genes are TRBV9 and TRBJ1-2; 7 bases match TRBD1. CDR3 length: 13 residues. Germline V CDR1 and CDR2: SGDLS, YYNGEE. The J segment lost 3 bases and the V segment lost 2 bases, leaving 1 base of the junction unmatched. CDR3 loop: CASSVQGDYGYTF. The CDR3 DNA follows: TGTGCCAGCAGCGTCCAGGGGGACTATGGCTACACCTTC. The variable domain in full, with the rest retrieved from reference TRBV9 and TRBJ1-2, is DSGVTQTPKHLITATGQRVTLRCSPRSGDLSVYWYQQSLDQGLQFLIQYYNGEERAKGNILERFSAQQFPDLHSELNLSSLELGDSALYFCASSVQGDYGYTFGSGTRLTVV.

CDR3: CSVEPRTGGDEQYF. The CDR3 DNA reads TGCAGCGTTGAACCTCGGACAGGGGGCGACGAGCAGTACTTC. This chain links TRBV29-1 with TRBJ2-7, with TRBD1 identical over 11 bases. The V gene end was trimmed by 2 bases and the J gene end by 5 bases; junction bases not matched to a gene: 5. The CDR3 runs 14 residues. Germline values: CDR1 SQVTM, CDR2 ANQGSEA.

This sequence joins TRBV27 and TRBJ2-1; D is possibly TRBD2 (8 bases). Trimming cost V 5 bases and J 10 bases, with 21 bases left between them. This CDR3 region has 15 residues. Germline values: CDR1 MNHEY, CDR2 SMNVEV (reference sequence). The CDR3 is CASSLAGTRQGEQFF. CDR3 bases: TGTGCCAGCAGTCTCGCCGGGACTAGACAGGGCGAGCAGTTCTTC.

This chain uses TRBV5-4 with TRBJ2-1, with TRBD2 identical over 10 bases. The CDR3 contains 15 residues. Germline CDR1 is SGHNT and CDR2 is YYREEE (reference sequence). V was pared by 2 bases and J by 7 bases, with 6 bases of the junction left unmatched. This CDR3 is CASSLPGLARNEQFF. In DNA form, the CDR3 reads TGTGCCAGCAGCTTACCGGGACTAGCGAGAAATGAGCAGTTCTTC.

The V call is TRBV21-1, the J call TRBJ2-7; whether TRBD1, the table's D call, matches the DNA was not checked. TRBV21-1 is assigned pseudogene status. The CDR3 runs 16 residues. The CDR3 loop reads CASNKGDRRFNYEQYF. The CDR3 nucleotides read TGTGCCAGCAACAAAGGGGACAGGAGGTTTAACTACGAGCAGTACTTC.

Only one count was recorded for this clone. V gene TRBV15 combines with J gene TRBJ2-1; weak D call: TRBD2 (6 bases). CDR3 length equals 15 residues. The ends were cut back, 4 bases at V and 0 bases at J, with 10 bases in the middle. Germline V gene data show CDR1 as LNHNV and CDR2 as YYDKDF (reference sequence). CDR3 nucleotides: TGTGCCACCAGCACTCTCGGGAGCTCCTACAATGAGCAGTTCTTC. Residues: CATSTLGSSYNEQFF.

The J gene is TRBJ1-2, the V gene TRBV7-9, with D possibly being TRBD1 (6 bases). The germline V gene encodes CDR1 SEHNR and CDR2 FQNEAQ (reference sequence). This CDR3 contains 15 residues. V was cut by 5 bases and J by 7 bases, with 20 bases left in between. CDR3 sequence (DNA): TGTGCCAGCAGCCCCAGCGGGGCGGGGGCCTCTGGCTACACCTTC. It yields the protein CASSPSGAGASGYTF.

The chain uses TRBV3-1 (or the pseudogene TRBV3-2) and TRBJ2-7, with TRBD2 identical over 7 bases. Trimming cost V 10 bases and J 7 bases; bases outside gene matches: 10. Germline V gives CDR1 LGHDT, CDR2 YNNKEL (reference sequence). The CDR3 is 12 amino acids. This chain's CDR3 is CATRGAGEEQYF. As DNA, the CDR3 is TGTGCCACCCGCGGGGCGGGAGAAGAGCAGTACTTC.

The V and J genes are TRBV2 and TRBJ1-2; 9 bases match TRBD1. Losses at the gene ends were 7 bases for V and 5 bases for J; bases not matched to a gene: 8. Looked up from germline, CDR1 is SNHLY and CDR2 is FYNNEI. The CDR3 covers 14 residues. Here the CDR3 DNA reads TGTGCCAGCAAATTCGGACAGGGGAAGTATGGCTACACCTTC. Its protein product is CASKFGQGKYGYTF.

The rearrangement uses TRBV7-9 and TRBJ2-7, with D uncertain. This CDR3 is 12 amino acids long. V was pared by 7 bases and J by 5 bases, with 12 bases between. Germline V gene lookup returns CDR1 SEHNR and CDR2 FQNEAQ (reference sequence). In DNA, the CDR3 is TGTGCCAGCACCTCAACCCGGGACGAGCAGTACTTC. Encoded protein: CASTSTRDEQYF.

The chain combines TRBV5-1 with TRBJ2-4; no clear D gene. Germline V CDR1 and CDR2: SGHRS, YFSETQ. The ends were cut back, 0 bases at V and 8 bases at J, with 12 bases in the middle. This CDR3 region has 14 residues. In nucleotides, the CDR3 is TGCGCCAGCAGCTTGGCCGGTGCCCGAGACATTCAGTACTTC. It encodes CASSLAGARDIQYF.

The chain joins TRBV3-1 (or the pseudogene TRBV3-2) to TRBJ2-1, with D possibly being TRBD2 (5 bases). Trimming left V 4 bases short and J 5 bases short, with 12 bases between. Germline V lookup: CDR1 LGHDT, CDR2 YNNKEL (reference sequence). CDR3 length: 14 residues. Here the CDR3 reads CASSPSGQDNEQFF. The DNA for the CDR3 is TGTGCCAGCAGCCCAAGCGGCCAGGACAATGAGCAGTTCTTC.

This chain connects TRBV5-1 to TRBJ1-1; D unclear. V shed 6 bases and J shed 3 bases, with 15 bases lying between them. The V gene's germline CDR1 is SGHRS and CDR2 YFSETQ. The CDR3 contains 14 residues. The CDR3 bases are TGCGCCAGCACCCTGCGAGAGGGATACACTGAAGCTTTCTTT. As protein: CASTLREGYTEAFF.

This chain's CDR3 is CASSRTWDRDQETQYF. DNA of the CDR3: TGTGCCAGCAGCCGCACTTGGGACAGGGACCAAGAGACCCAGTACTTC. The rearrangement joins TRBV14 to TRBJ2-5; 9 nucleotides line up with TRBD1. Per germline, CDR1 SGHDN and CDR2 FVKESK. J was trimmed by 0 bases and V by 4 bases; bases with no gene match: 6. The CDR3 is 16 amino acids. Filled out from reference TRBV14 and TRBJ2-5, the complete variable domain reads EAGVTQFPSHSVIEKGQTVTLRCDPISGHDNLYWYRRVMGKEIKFLLHFVKESKQDESGMPNNRFLAERTGGTYSTLKVQPAELEDSGVYFCASSRTWDRDQETQYFGPGTRLLVL.

The chain is built from TRBV19 and TRBJ1-1; a possible D gene is TRBD1 (6 bases). Germline CDR1 and CDR2: LNHDA and SQIVND (reference sequence). This CDR3 has 16 amino acids. V dropped 3 bases and J dropped 1 base, with 15 bases sitting between them. This chain's CDR3 is CASSIKGRGRNTEAFF. For the CDR3, the DNA is TGTGCCAGTAGTATTAAAGGCAGGGGCCGGAACACTGAAGCTTTCTTT.

The rearrangement uses TRBV6-5 and TRBJ2-7, with 9 bases lining up with TRBD1. Trimming cost V 6 bases and J 2 bases; bases outside gene matches: 5. This CDR3 comprises 14 residues. In germline, CDR1 is MNHEY, CDR2 SVGAGI. CDR3 DNA sequence: TGTGCCAGCAGCGGACAGGGGCGGACCTACGAGCAGTACTTC. It translates to CASSGQGRTYEQYF.

This clone has just one count. The chain couples TRBV7-9 to TRBJ1-2, with 7 bases identical to TRBD1. Germline CDR1 SEHNR, CDR2 FQNEAQ (reference sequence). Losses at the gene ends were 0 bases for V and 8 bases for J; bases not matched to a gene: 9. The CDR3 runs to 15 residues. The CDR3 coding sequence is TGTGCCAGCAGCTTAGCGGGTACAGGGGTAAACGGCTACACCTTC. As protein: CASSLAGTGVNGYTF. Based on the CDR3 plus reference TRBV7-9 and TRBJ1-2, the full variable domain is DTGVSQNPRHKITKRGQNVTFRCDPISEHNRLYWYRQTLGQGPEFLTYFQNEAQLEKSRLLSDRFSAERPKGSFSTLEIQRTEQGDSAMYLCASSLAGTGVNGYTFGSGTRLTVV.